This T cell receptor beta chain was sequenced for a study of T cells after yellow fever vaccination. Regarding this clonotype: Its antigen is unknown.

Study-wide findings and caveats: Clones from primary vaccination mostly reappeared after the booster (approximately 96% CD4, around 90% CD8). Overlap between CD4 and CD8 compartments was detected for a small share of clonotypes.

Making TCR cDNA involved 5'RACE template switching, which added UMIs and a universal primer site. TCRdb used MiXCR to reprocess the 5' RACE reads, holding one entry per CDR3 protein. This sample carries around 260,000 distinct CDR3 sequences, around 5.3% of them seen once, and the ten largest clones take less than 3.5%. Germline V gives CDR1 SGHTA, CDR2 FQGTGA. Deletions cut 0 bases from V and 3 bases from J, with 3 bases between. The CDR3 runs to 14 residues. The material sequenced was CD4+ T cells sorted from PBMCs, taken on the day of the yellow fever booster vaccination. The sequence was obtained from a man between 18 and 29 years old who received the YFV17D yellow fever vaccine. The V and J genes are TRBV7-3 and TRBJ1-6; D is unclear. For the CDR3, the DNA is TGTGCCAGCAGCTTAACAAGCTATAATTCACCCCTCCACTTT. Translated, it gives CASSLTSYNSPLHF.